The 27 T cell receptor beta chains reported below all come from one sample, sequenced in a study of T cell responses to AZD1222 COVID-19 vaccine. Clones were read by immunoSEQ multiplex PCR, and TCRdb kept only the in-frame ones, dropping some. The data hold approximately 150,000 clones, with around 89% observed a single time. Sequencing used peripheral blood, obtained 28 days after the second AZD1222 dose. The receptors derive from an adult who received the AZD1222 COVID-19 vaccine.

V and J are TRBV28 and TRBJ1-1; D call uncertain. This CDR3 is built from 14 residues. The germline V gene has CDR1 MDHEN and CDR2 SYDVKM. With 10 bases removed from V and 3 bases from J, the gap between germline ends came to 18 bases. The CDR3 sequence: CATKDTPPDTEAFF. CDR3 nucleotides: TGTGCCACAAAAGATACCCCGCCCGACACTGAAGCTTTCTTT.

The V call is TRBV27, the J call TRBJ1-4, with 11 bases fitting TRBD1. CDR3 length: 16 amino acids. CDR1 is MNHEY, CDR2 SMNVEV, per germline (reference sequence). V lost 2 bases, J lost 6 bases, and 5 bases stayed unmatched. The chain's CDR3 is CASSLNSGQGDEKLFF. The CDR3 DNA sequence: TGTGCCAGCAGTTTAAATTCGGGACAGGGGGATGAAAAACTGTTTTTT.

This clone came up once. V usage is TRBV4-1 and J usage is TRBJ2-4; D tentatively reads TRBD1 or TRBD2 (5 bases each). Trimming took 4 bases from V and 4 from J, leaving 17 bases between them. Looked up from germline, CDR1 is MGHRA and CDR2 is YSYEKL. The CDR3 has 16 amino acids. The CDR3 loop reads CASSPRFVGVKNIQYF. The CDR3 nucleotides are TGCGCCAGCAGCCCTCGTTTCGTGGGGGTTAAAAACATTCAGTACTTC.

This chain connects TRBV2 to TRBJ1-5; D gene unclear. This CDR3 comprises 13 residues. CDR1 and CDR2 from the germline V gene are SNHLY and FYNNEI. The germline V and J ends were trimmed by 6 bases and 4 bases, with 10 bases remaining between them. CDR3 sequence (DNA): TGTGCCAGCAGAGTCGAACCAAATCAGCCCCAGCATTTT. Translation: CASRVEPNQPQHF.

This CDR3 reads CASSLNSYNEQFF. CDR3 sequence (DNA): TGTGCCAGCAGCTTAAATAGCTACAATGAGCAGTTCTTC. The gene calls are TRBV7-3 and TRBJ2-1; no reliable D call. V lost 1 base and J 3 bases, leaving 4 bases between the germline ends. The CDR3 totals 13 residues. Germline V gene data show CDR1 as SGHTA and CDR2 as FQGTGA.

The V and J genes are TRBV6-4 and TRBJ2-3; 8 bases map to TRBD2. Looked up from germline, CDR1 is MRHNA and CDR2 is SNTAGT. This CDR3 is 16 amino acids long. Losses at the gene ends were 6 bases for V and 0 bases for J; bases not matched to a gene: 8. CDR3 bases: TGTGCCAGCAGCGCCCGCGGGGGGTTAAGCACAGATACGCAGTATTTT. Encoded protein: CASSARGGLSTDTQYF.

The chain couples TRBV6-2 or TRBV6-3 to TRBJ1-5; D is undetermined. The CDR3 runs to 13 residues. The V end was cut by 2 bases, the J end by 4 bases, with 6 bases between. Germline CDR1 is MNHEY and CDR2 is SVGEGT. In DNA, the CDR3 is TGTGCCAGCAGTTACCCCGGTAATCAGCCCCAGCATTTT. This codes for CASSYPGNQPQHF.

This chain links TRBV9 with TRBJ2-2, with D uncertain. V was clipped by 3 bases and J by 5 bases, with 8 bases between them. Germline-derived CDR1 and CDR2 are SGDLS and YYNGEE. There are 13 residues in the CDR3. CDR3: CASSAYYTGELFF. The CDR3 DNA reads TGTGCCAGCAGCGCGTACTATACCGGGGAGCTGTTTTTT.

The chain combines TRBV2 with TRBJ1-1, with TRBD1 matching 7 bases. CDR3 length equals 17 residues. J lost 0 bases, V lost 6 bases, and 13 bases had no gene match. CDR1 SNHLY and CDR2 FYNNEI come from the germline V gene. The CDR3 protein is CASRLYRGRLMNTEAFF. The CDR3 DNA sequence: TGTGCCAGCAGATTATACAGGGGACGTCTAATGAACACTGAAGCTTTCTTT.

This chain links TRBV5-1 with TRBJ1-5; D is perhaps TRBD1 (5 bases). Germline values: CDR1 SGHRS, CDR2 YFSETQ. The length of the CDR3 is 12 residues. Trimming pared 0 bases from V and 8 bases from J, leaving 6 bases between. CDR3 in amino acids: CASSLGGEPQHF. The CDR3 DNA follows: TGCGCCAGCAGCTTGGGAGGGGAGCCCCAGCATTTT.

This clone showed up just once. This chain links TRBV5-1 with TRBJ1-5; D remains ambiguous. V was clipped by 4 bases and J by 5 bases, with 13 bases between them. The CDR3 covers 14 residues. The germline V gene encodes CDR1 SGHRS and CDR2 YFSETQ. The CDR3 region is CASSPGSTHQPQHF. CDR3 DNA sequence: TGCGCCAGCAGCCCCGGAAGTACCCATCAGCCCCAGCATTTT.

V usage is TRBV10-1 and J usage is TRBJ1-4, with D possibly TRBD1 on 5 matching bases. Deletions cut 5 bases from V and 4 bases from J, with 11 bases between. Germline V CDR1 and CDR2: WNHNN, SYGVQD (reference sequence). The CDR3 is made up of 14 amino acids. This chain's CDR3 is CASSTGTVNEKLFF. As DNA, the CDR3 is TGCGCCAGCAGTACCGGGACGGTTAATGAAAAACTGTTTTTT.

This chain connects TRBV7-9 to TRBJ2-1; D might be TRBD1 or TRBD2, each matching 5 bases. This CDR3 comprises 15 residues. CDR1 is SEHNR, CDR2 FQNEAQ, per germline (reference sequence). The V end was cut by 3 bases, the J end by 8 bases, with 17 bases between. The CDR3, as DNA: TGTGCCAGCAGCTTGTCGGGGCCCGATGTCGATGAGCAGTTCTTC. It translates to CASSLSGPDVDEQFF.

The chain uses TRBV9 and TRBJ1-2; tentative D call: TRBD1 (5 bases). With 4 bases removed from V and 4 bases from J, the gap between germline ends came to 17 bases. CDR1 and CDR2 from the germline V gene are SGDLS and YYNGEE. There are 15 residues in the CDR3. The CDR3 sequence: CASSPSGGYLYGYTF. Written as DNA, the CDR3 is TGTGCCAGCAGCCCGAGTGGGGGGTACCTCTATGGCTACACCTTC.

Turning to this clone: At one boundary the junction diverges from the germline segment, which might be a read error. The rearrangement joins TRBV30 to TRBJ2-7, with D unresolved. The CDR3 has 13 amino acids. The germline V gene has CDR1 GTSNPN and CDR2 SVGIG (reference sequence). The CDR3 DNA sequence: TGTGCCAGGAGTTCCGACCCCCCCTACGAGCAGTACTTC. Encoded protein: CARSSDPPYEQYF.

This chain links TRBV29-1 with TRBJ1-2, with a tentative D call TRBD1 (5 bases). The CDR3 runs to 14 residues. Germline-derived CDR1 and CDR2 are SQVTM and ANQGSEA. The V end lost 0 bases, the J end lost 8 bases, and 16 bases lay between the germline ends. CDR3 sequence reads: CSVEERVWGRGYTF. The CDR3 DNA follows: TGCAGCGTTGAAGAAAGGGTCTGGGGCCGGGGCTACACCTTC.

CDR3: CASSLSLQGLNSPLHF. The CDR3, as DNA: TGTGCCAGCAGTTTATCCCTACAGGGCCTAAATTCACCCCTCCACTTT. This chain joins TRBV27 and TRBJ1-6, with a possible D match to TRBD1 (6 bases). The CDR3 extends over 16 amino acids. Trimming cost V 0 bases and J 7 bases, with 13 bases left between them. Germline V gene data show CDR1 as MNHEY and CDR2 as SMNVEV (reference sequence).

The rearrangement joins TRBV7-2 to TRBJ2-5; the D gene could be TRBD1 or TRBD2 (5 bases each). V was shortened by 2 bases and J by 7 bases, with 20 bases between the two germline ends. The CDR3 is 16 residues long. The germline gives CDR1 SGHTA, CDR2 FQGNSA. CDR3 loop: CASSLLETRGGGTQYF. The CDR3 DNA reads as TGTGCCAGCAGCTTACTGGAAACGAGGGGCGGAGGGACCCAGTACTTC. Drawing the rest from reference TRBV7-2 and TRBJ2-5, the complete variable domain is GAGVSQSPSNKVTEKGKDVELRCDPISGHTALYWYRQSLGQGLEFLIYFQGNSAPDKSGLPSDRFSAERTGGSVSTLTIQRTQQEDSAVYLCASSLLETRGGGTQYFGPGTRLLVL.

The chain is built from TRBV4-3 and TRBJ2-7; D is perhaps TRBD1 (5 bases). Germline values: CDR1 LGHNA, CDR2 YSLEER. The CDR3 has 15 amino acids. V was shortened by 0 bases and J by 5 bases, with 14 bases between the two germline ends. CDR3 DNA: TGCGCCAGCAGCCAAGACAGGGCCGCGCGTAACGAGCAGTACTTC. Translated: CASSQDRAARNEQYF.

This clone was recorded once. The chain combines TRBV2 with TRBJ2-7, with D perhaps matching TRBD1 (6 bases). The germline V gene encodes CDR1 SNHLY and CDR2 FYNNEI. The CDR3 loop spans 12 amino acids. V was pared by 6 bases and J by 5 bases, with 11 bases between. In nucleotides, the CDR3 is TGTGCCAGCAGCCCCACAGGGAACGAGCAGTACTTC. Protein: CASSPTGNEQYF.

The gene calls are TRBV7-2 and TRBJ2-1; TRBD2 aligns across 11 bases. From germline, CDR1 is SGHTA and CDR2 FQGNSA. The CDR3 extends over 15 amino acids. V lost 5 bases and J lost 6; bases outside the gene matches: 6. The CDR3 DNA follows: TGTGCCAGCAGCGCCACTAGCGGGGGAGGCAATGAGCAGTTCTTC. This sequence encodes CASSATSGGGNEQFF. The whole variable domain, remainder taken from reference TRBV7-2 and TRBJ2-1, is GAGVSQSPSNKVTEKGKDVELRCDPISGHTALYWYRQSLGQGLEFLIYFQGNSAPDKSGLPSDRFSAERTGGSVSTLTIQRTQQEDSAVYLCASSATSGGGNEQFFGPGTRLTVL.

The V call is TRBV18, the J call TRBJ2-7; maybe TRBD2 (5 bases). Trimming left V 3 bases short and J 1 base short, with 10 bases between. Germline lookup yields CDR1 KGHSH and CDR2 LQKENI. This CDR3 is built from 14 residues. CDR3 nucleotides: TGTGCCAGCTCACCCCTGGGGAGATCCTACGAGCAGTACTTC. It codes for CASSPLGRSYEQYF.

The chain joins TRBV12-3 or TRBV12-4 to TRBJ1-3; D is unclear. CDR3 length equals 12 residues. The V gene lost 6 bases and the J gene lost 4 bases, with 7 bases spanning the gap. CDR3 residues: CASSRLGNTIYF. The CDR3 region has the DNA TGTGCCAGCAGCCGTTTAGGAAACACCATATATTTT.

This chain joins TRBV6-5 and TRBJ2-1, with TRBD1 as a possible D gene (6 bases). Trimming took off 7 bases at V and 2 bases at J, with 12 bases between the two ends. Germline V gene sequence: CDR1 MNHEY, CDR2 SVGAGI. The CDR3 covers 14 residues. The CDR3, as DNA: TGTGCCAGCAACGGACAGCTCCCCTACAATGAGCAGTTCTTC. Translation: CASNGQLPYNEQFF.

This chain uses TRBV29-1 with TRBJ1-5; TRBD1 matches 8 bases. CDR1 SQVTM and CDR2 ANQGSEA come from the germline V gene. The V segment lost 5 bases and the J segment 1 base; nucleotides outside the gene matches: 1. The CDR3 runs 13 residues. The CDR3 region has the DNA TGCAGCGTTAGACAGGGGAGCAATCAGCCCCAGCATTTT. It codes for CSVRQGSNQPQHF.

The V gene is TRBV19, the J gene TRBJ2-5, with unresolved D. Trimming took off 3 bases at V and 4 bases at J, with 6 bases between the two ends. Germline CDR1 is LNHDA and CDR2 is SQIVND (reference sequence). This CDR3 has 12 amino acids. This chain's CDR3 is CASSIKGETQYF. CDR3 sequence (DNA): TGTGCCAGTAGTATTAAGGGAGAGACCCAGTACTTC.

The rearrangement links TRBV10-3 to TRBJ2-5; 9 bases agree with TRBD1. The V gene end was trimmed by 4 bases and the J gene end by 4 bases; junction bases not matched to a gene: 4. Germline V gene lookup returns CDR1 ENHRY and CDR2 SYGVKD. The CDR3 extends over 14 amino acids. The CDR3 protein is CAISARGQGETQYF. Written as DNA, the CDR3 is TGTGCCATCAGTGCCCGGGGACAGGGAGAGACCCAGTACTTC.